One sample yielded the 17 T cell receptor beta chains listed below, sequenced in a study of blood T cell repertoires in COVID-19. Produced via immunoSEQ multiplex PCR; TCRdb's table is partial and in-frame only. The sample yields 450,000 to 500,000 clones, about 85% seen once. The sample consisted of PBMCs or T cells enriched from blood (not recorded which). The receptors stem from a woman in her sixties who had recovered from COVID-19.

V is TRBV19 and J is TRBJ2-1; TRBD2 agrees at 7 bases. In germline, CDR1 is LNHDA, CDR2 SQIVND (reference sequence). This CDR3 region has 14 residues. V lost 3 bases, J lost 4 bases, and 3 bases stayed unmatched. CDR3 DNA sequence: TGTGCCAGTAGTATGTCCGGGGGGTACAATGAGCAGTTCTTC. This sequence encodes CASSMSGGYNEQFF.

This clone was seen just once. J is TRBJ1-2 and V is TRBV7-8, with 7 bases identical to TRBD1. V dropped 4 bases and J dropped 5; count of bases not matched to a gene: 7. There are 14 residues in the CDR3. Germline loops: CDR1 SGHVS, CDR2 FQNEAQ. The CDR3: CASSYRDRDYGYTF. In nucleotides, the CDR3 is TGTGCCAGCAGCTACCGGGACAGAGATTATGGCTACACCTTC.

The rearrangement uses TRBV29-1 and TRBJ2-1, with 8 bases matching TRBD2. Germline trimming cut 5 bases from V and 8 bases from J; bases unmatched to any gene: 11. The V gene's germline CDR1 is SQVTM and CDR2 ANQGSEA. The length of the CDR3 is 14 residues. The DNA for the CDR3 is TGCAGCGTTTCCCCAGCGGGGGAAGGGGATGAGCAGTTCTTC. Its translation: CSVSPAGEGDEQFF.

Concerning this clone itself: This sample includes further DNA sequences coding for the same CDR3. The rearrangement uses TRBV6-5 and TRBJ1-3, with D possibly matching TRBD1 (6 bases). With 0 bases removed from V and 2 bases from J, the gap between germline ends came to 8 bases. Germline CDR1 is MNHEY and CDR2 is SVGAGI. The CDR3 is 15 residues long. CDR3 in DNA: TGTGCCAGCAGTTACTCGGCAGGGGCTGGAAACACCATATATTTT. It codes for CASSYSAGAGNTIYF.

The CDR3 DNA follows: TGTGCCAGCAGGAACTTGGATACGCAGTATTTT. Translation: CASRNLDTQYF. The chain carries TRBV6-5 and TRBJ2-3; D is uncertain. CDR3 length equals 11 residues. CDR1 is MNHEY and CDR2 is SVGAGI in the germline V gene. The germline V and J ends were trimmed by 6 bases and 6 bases, with 7 bases remaining between them.

A remark on this clone: The junction departs from germline at one end; a sequencing error may be responsible. V and J are TRBV29-1 and TRBJ1-1; 12 bases agree with TRBD1. CDR1 is SQVTM and CDR2 is ANQGSEA in the germline V gene. The CDR3 runs 15 residues. The CDR3 DNA reads as TGCAGCGTTGGGGACAGGGGGCAGGGGAACAGTGAAGCTTTCTTT. Its protein is CSVGDRGQGNSEAFF.

The chain joins TRBV5-6 to TRBJ1-1; 8 nucleotides line up with TRBD1. Germline CDR1 and CDR2: SGHDT and YYEEEE. The junction had 8 bases not matched to a gene; V was cut back by 4 bases and J by 3 bases. The CDR3 is 15 residues long. The DNA for the CDR3 is TGTGCCAGCAGCACCCCCGGGACAGGAGACACTGAAGCTTTCTTT. This translates into CASSTPGTGDTEAFF.

The chain employs TRBV5-1 and TRBJ2-1, with D possibly TRBD1 on 5 matching bases. The CDR3 has 13 amino acids. The V gene's germline CDR1 is SGHRS and CDR2 YFSETQ. Trimming pared 2 bases from V and 7 bases from J, leaving 10 bases between. The CDR3 is CASSFRVMNEQFF. Written as DNA, the CDR3 is TGCGCCAGCAGCTTCAGGGTTATGAATGAGCAGTTCTTC. Together with reference TRBV5-1 and TRBJ2-1, the CDR3 gives the full variable domain: KAGVTQTPRYLIKTRGQQVTLSCSPISGHRSVSWYQQTPGQGLQFLFEYFSETQRNKGNFPGRFSGRQFSNSRSEMNVSTLELGDSALYLCASSFRVMNEQFFGPGTRLTVL.

This chain uses TRBV5-1 with TRBJ2-6; perhaps TRBD1 as D (5 bases). This CDR3 spans 17 amino acids. V was clipped by 4 bases and J by 0 bases, with 14 bases between them. The V gene's germline CDR1 is SGHRS and CDR2 YFSETQ. The CDR3 DNA follows: TGCGCCAGCAGCCCGGAACAGGCGATCTCTGGGGCCAACGTCCTGACTTTC. Its protein is CASSPEQAISGANVLTF.

J is TRBJ1-3 and V is TRBV15, with 7 bases matching TRBD1. V was clipped by 3 bases and J by 0 bases; unmatched bases: 8. Germline V gives CDR1 LNHNV, CDR2 YYDKDF (reference sequence). The CDR3 runs 17 residues. The CDR3 loop is CATSRPSTGSSGNTIYF. Here the CDR3 DNA reads TGTGCCACCAGCAGGCCTTCGACAGGGAGCTCTGGAAACACCATATATTTT. The complete variable domain, with remaining parts taken from reference TRBV15 and TRBJ1-3, reads DAMVIQNPRYQVTQFGKPVTLSCSQTLNHNVMYWYQQKSSQAPKLLFHYYDKDFNNEADTPDNFQSRRPNTSFCFLDIRSPGLGDTAMYLCATSRPSTGSSGNTIYFGEGSWLTVV.

The chain joins TRBV3-1 (or the pseudogene TRBV3-2) to TRBJ1-1; D remains ambiguous. The CDR3 spans 16 residues. V lost 1 base and J 10 bases, leaving 22 bases between the germline ends. CDR1 LGHDT and CDR2 YNNKEL come from the germline V gene (reference sequence). CDR3 residues: CASSQAGVVVGNGAFF. The DNA of the CDR3 is TGTGCCAGCAGCCAAGCCGGGGTCGTTGTGGGAAATGGAGCTTTCTTT.

This chain joins TRBV27 and TRBJ2-7; tentative D call: TRBD2 (5 bases). Germline lookup yields CDR1 MNHEY and CDR2 SMNVEV (reference sequence). The CDR3 is 13 residues long. With 5 bases removed from V and 5 bases from J, the gap between germline ends came to 13 bases. CDR3 DNA: TGTGCCAGCAGTCCATTCGACGGGGACGAGCAGTACGTC. Translated: CASSPFDGDEQYV.

The V and J genes are TRBV7-2 and TRBJ2-3; 9 bases are a match to TRBD2. V shed 1 base and J 10 bases; nucleotides not matched to a gene: 9. Germline loops: CDR1 SGHTA, CDR2 FQGNSA. The CDR3 totals 15 residues. CDR3 sequence reads: CASSLGAGGDRAQYF. The CDR3 DNA is TGTGCCAGCAGCTTAGGAGCGGGGGGCGACCGGGCGCAGTATTTT.

This chain joins TRBV7-9 and TRBJ1-3; D unclear. Germline V gene data show CDR1 as SEHNR and CDR2 as FQNEAQ (reference sequence). Trimming took off 5 bases at V and 8 bases at J, with 10 bases between the two ends. The CDR3 loop spans 12 amino acids. The CDR3 loop reads CASSKSRDTIYF. For the CDR3, the DNA is TGTGCCAGCAGCAAATCACGGGACACCATATATTTT.

The chain is built from TRBV14 and TRBJ1-5; TRBD1 aligns across 8 bases. Germline V gene lookup returns CDR1 SGHDN and CDR2 FVKESK. V lost 10 bases and J lost 0; bases outside the gene matches: 2. This CDR3 comprises 13 residues. CDR3 coding DNA: TGTGCCATGACAGGGGATAGCAATCAGCCCCAGCATTTT. Its translation is CAMTGDSNQPQHF.

About this clone: This specimen includes other DNA sequences encoding the same CDR3. The J gene is TRBJ1-2, the V gene TRBV27, with 7 bases fitting TRBD1. Germline V gene data show CDR1 as MNHEY and CDR2 as SMNVEV (reference sequence). V gave up 3 bases and J gave up 4 bases; unmatched junction bases: 2. This CDR3 has 13 amino acids. CDR3 nucleotide sequence: TGTGCCAGCAGTTTGTACAGGGGCTATGGCTACACCTTC. This gives the protein CASSLYRGYGYTF.

The chain has TRBV2 and TRBJ2-7, with unresolved D. CDR3 length: 12 residues. The V and J ends lost 6 bases and 0 bases respectively, with 6 bases between them. Germline lookup yields CDR1 SNHLY and CDR2 FYNNEI. This CDR3 reads CASRGSSYEQYV. CDR3 nucleotide sequence: TGTGCCAGCAGGGGCAGCTCCTACGAGCAGTACGTC.